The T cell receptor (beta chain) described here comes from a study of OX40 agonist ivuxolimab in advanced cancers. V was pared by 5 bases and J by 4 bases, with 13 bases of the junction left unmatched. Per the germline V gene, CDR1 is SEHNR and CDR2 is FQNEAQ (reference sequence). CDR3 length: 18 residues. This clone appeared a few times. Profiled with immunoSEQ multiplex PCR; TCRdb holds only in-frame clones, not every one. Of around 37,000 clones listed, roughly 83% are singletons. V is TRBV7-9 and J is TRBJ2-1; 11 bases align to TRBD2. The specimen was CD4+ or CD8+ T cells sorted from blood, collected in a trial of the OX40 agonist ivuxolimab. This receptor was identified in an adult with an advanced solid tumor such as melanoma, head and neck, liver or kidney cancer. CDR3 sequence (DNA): TGTGCCAGCAGCCCTAGAATAGCGGGAGGGATAAGATACAATGAGCAGTTCTTC. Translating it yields CASSPRIAGGIRYNEQFF.